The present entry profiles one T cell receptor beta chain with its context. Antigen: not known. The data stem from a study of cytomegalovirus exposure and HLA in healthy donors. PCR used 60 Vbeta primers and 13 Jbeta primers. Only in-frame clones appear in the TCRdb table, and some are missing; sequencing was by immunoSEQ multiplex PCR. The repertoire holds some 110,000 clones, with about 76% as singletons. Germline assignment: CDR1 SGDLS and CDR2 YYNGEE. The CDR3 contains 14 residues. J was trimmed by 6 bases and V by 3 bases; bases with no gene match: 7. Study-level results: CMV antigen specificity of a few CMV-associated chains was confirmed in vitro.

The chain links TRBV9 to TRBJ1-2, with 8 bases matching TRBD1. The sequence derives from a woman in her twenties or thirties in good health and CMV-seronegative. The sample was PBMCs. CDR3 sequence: CASSERQGIDGYTF. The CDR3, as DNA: TGTGCCAGCAGCGAAAGACAGGGGATAGATGGCTACACCTTC. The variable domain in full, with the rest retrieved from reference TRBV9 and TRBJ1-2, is DSGVTQTPKHLITATGQRVTLRCSPRSGDLSVYWYQQSLDQGLQFLIQYYNGEERAKGNILERFSAQQFPDLHSELNLSSLELGDSALYFCASSERQGIDGYTFGSGTRLTVV.